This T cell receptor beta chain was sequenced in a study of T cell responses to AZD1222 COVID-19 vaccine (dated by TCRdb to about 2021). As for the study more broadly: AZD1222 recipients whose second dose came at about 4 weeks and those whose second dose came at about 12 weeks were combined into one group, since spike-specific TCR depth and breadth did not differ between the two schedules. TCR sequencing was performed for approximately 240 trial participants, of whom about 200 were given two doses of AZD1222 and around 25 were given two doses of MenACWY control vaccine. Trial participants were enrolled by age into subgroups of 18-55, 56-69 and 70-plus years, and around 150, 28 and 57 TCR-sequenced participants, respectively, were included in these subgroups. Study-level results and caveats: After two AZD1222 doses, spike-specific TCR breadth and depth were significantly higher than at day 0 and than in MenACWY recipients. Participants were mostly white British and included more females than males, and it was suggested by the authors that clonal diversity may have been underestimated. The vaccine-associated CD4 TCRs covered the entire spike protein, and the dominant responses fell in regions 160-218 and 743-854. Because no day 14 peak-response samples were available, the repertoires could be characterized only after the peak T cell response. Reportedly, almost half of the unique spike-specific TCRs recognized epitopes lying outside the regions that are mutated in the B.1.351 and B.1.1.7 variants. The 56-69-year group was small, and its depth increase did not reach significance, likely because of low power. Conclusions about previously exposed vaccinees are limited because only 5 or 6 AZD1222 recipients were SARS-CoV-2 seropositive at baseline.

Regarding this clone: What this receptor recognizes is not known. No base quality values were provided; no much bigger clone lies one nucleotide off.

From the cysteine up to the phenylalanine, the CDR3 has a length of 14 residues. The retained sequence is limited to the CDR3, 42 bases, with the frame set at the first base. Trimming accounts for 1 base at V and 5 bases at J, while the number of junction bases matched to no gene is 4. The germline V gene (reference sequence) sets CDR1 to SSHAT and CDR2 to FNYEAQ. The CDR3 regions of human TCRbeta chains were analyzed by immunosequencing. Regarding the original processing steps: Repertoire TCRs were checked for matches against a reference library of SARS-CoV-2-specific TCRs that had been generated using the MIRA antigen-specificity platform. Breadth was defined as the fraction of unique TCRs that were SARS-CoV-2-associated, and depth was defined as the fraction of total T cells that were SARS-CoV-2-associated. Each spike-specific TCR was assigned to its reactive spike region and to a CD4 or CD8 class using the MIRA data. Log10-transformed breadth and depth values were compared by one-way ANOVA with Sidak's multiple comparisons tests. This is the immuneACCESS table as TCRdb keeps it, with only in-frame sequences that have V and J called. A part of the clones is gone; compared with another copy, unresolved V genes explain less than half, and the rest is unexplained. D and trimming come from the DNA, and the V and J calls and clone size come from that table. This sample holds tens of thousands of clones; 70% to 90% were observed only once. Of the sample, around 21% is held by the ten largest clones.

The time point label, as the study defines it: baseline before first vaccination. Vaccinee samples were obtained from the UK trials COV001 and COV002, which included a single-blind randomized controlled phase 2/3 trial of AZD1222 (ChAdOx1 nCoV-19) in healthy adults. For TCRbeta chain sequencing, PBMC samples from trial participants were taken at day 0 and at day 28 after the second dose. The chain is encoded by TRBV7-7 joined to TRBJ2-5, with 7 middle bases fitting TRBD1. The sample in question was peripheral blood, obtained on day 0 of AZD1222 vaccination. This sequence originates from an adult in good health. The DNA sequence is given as TGTGCCAGCAGCTTAGGGGGACAGAAGGAGACCCAGTACTTC. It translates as CASSLGGQKETQYF.